Detailed here is one T cell receptor beta chain. Its specificity is unknown. TCRdb's table, derived via immunoSEQ multiplex PCR, lists solely in-frame clones and lacks some. The table records fewer than 400,000 clones, approximately 91% of them present only once. CDR1 and CDR2 from the germline V gene are MNHEY and SVGAGI. The CDR3 is made up of 14 amino acids. With 5 bases clipped from V and 6 bases from J, the junction kept 9 bases outside the gene matches. This sample is drawn from a study of cytomegalovirus exposure and HLA in healthy donors. Study conclusions and caveats: In a later analysis, first-cohort TCR clusters were found to tend to co-occur in the approximately 110 validation repertoires. The classifier, whose performance was assessed in both the original and validation cohorts, reportedly diagnosed cytomegalovirus status with high specificity and sensitivity. Three CMV-associated chains were confirmed in vitro to be specific for CMV antigens.

The V call is TRBV6-5, the J call TRBJ2-7; 8 bases line up with TRBD1. This TCR derives from a man aged 25-45 years in good health and CMV-seronegative. Material for sequencing was PBMCs. The CDR3 spells CASSPDRGGSEQYF. In DNA form, the CDR3 reads TGTGCCAGCAGTCCCGACAGGGGCGGTAGCGAGCAGTACTTC.